This entry lists 7 T cell receptor beta chains sequenced from one sample in a study of cytomegalovirus exposure and HLA in healthy donors. Primers included in the PCR were 60 Vbeta and 13 Jbeta primers. Produced via immunoSEQ multiplex PCR; TCRdb's table is partial and in-frame only. Its table records under 100,000 clones. What was sequenced was PBMCs. The receptors derive from a woman aged 25-40 years in good health and CMV-seronegative.

The V gene is TRBV7-9, the J gene TRBJ1-1; D gene ambiguous. CDR3 length: 15 amino acids. The ends were cut back, 1 base at V and 10 bases at J, with 19 bases in the middle. From germline, CDR1 is SEHNR and CDR2 FQNEAQ (reference sequence). CDR3 bases: TGTGCCAGCAGCTTAGTGTTGGGCTTCACTTTCAGAGCTTTCTTT. Protein product: CASSLVLGFTFRAFF.

CDR3 in DNA: TGTGCCAGCAGCTTAAATGGGGACAGGGGGCTCTATGGCTACACCTTC. Translating gives CASSLNGDRGLYGYTF. This chain connects TRBV7-9 to TRBJ1-2; 12 bases match TRBD1. The CDR3 loop spans 16 amino acids. Germline V gives CDR1 SEHNR, CDR2 FQNEAQ (reference sequence). The junction had 5 bases not matched to a gene; V was cut back by 2 bases and J by 4 bases.

The rearrangement links TRBV5-1 to TRBJ2-3; the D gene is possibly TRBD2 (6 bases). The CDR3 has 15 amino acids. V dropped 0 bases and J dropped 0 bases, with 8 bases sitting between them. Germline lookup yields CDR1 SGHRS and CDR2 YFSETQ. The CDR3 nucleotides read TGCGCCAGCAGCTTGGTACTAGCAAGCACAGATACGCAGTATTTT. Translation gives CASSLVLASTDTQYF.

The chain employs TRBV6-1 and TRBJ2-1, with 9 bases identical to TRBD1. Trimming at V came to 1 base and at J to 2 bases, leaving 3 bases not matched to a gene. Per the germline V gene, CDR1 is MNHNS and CDR2 is SASEGT. The CDR3 loop spans 16 amino acids. The chain's CDR3 is CASSEGTGATYNEQFF. DNA of the CDR3: TGTGCCAGCAGTGAAGGGACAGGGGCTACCTACAATGAGCAGTTCTTC.

The J gene is TRBJ2-7, the V gene TRBV4-1, with D maybe TRBD2 (6 bases). Per the germline V gene, CDR1 is MGHRA and CDR2 is YSYEKL. The CDR3 runs to 13 residues. The V and J ends lost 4 bases and 6 bases respectively, with 13 bases between them. CDR3 in amino acids: CASSPGSLAEQYF. The CDR3 DNA reads TGCGCCAGCAGCCCCGGGAGCTTGGCCGAGCAGTACTTC.

The rearrangement uses TRBV2 and TRBJ1-2; D is possibly TRBD1 (5 bases). The CDR3 is 13 residues long. Per germline, CDR1 SNHLY and CDR2 FYNNEI. V was pared by 4 bases and J by 8 bases, with 14 bases between. The CDR3 spells CASSGDGGGGYTF. The CDR3 DNA reads TGTGCCAGCAGTGGGGACGGGGGAGGAGGCTACACCTTC.

The chain couples TRBV7-3 to TRBJ2-1; TRBD2 matches at 7 bases. The CDR3 length is 15 residues. V lost 0 bases, J lost 9 bases, and 8 bases stayed unmatched. Germline V gene lookup returns CDR1 SGHTA and CDR2 FQGTGA. The CDR3 bases are TGTGCCAGCAGCTTAACTCCGGGGAGGGGAAGTGAGCAGTTCTTC. Residues: CASSLTPGRGSEQFF.